The source of this T cell receptor beta chain is a study of blood T cell repertoires in COVID-19. As for the study in general: Sites across the United States, Italy and Spain contributed samples from acute and convalescent COVID-19. T cells, B-cell-depleted T cells, or PBMCs provided the cDNA or gDNA that served as material.

Per the original data handling: Estimated nucleated cell counts came from reference gene primer amplification. Some clones are missing from TCRdb's copy, which holds only in-frame ones; the method was immunoSEQ multiplex PCR. V and J calls and clone size are given by that table; D and trimming were obtained from the DNA. The sample yields roughly 160,000 clones, about 88% seen once. Enrolment of Seattle patients took place during active infection, and they were followed longitudinally. The sample was peripheral blood. The sequence derives from a woman aged 45-65 years with COVID-19, enrolled during active disease.

The CDR3 reads CASIHPGPQETQYF. In DNA, the CDR3 is TGTGCCAGCATTCACCCGGGTCCCCAAGAGACCCAGTACTTC. The chain recombines TRBV6-5 with TRBJ2-5, with D unresolved. The CDR3 spans 14 residues. In germline, CDR1 is MNHEY, CDR2 SVGAGI. Deletions cut 7 bases from V and 1 base from J, with 13 bases between.